This TCR beta chain is from a study of human T cells and chemical hapten exposure. Overall study context: Skin on the upper inner arm, around 2 cm by around 2 cm in size, was sensitized with 2% DPC. Across its roughly 22 weeks, the study gave patients weekly diphenylcyclopropenone doses to the scalp.

During construction of the library, unique molecular identifiers were attached to individual cDNA molecules for quantitative, reproducible TCR counting. As originally analysed: Between 23,224 and 690,600 TCRs appeared in each sample, and the median stood at roughly 95,000. Via MiXCR, TCRdb re-called the RACE reads, giving one row per CDR3 protein. The V and J calls reflect TCRdb's pipeline rather than the authors' work. The sample consists of under 450,000 distinct CDR3 sequences, about 6.3% of them appearing once. Germline loops: CDR1 ENHRY, CDR2 SYGVKD. The CDR3 runs 15 residues. With V trimmed by 7 bases and J by 0 bases, 5 bases remained unmatched. Time point in this sample: patch test 2, 6 weeks after DPC sensitization. Treatment here: therapeutic diphenylcyclopropenone sensitization with weekly scalp DPC. This clonotype was counted ten times or more.

The sample was whole blood, taken in connection with sensitization to the hapten diphenylcyclopropenone (DPC). The rearrangement uses TRBV10-3 and TRBJ2-3; 9 nucleotides match TRBD1. The receptor was derived from a woman aged 18-35 years with alopecia areata. Some clones in this sample may be carry-over from other donors' samples. CDR3 DNA sequence: TGTGCCATCAACTCCGGGACAGGGAGCACAGATACGCAGTATTTT. Encoded protein: CAINSGTGSTDTQYF.